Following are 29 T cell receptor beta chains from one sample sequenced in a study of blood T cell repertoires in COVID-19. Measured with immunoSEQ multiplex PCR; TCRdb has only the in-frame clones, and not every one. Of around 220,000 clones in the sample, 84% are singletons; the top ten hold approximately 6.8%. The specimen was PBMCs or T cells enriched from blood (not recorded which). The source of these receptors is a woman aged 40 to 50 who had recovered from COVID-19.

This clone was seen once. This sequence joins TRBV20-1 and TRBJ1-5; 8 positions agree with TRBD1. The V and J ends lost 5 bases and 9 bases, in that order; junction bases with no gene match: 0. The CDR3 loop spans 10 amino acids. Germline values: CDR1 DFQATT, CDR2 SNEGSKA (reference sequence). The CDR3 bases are TGCAGTGCTGGACAGGGGCCCCAGCATTTT. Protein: CSAGQGPQHF.

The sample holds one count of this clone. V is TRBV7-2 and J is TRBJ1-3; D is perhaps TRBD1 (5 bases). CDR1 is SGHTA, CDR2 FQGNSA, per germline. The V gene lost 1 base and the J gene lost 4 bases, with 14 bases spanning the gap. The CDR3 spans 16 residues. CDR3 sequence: CASSLDGGAGGNTIYF. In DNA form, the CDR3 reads TGTGCCAGCAGCTTAGATGGCGGGGCAGGGGGAAACACCATATATTTT.

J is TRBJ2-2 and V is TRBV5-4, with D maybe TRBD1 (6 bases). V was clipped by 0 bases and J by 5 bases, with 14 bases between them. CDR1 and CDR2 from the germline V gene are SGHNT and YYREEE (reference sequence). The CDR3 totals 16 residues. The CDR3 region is CASSLGGRGRTGELFF. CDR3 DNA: TGTGCCAGCAGCTTGGGGGGCAGGGGAAGGACCGGGGAGCTGTTTTTT.

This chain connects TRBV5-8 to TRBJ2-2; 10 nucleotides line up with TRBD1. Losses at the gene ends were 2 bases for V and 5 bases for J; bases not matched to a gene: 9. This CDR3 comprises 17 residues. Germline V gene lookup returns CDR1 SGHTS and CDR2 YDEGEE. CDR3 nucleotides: TGTGCCAGCAGCTTTCCGGGACAGGGGTCTCAGACCGGGGAGCTGTTTTTT. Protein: CASSFPGQGSQTGELFF.

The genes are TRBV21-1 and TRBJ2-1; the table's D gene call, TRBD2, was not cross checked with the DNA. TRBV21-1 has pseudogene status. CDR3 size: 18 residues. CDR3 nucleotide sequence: TGTGCCAGCAGCACTAGGAGACGAGCGAAGAGCTCCTACAATGAGCAGTTCTTC. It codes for CASSTRRRAKSSYNEQFF.

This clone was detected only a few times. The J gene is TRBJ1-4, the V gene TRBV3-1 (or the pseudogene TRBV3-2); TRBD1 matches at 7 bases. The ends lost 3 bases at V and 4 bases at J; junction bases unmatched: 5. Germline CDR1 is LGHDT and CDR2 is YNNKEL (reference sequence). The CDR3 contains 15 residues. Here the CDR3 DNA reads TGTGCCAGCAGCCAGAGGGGGCTCGGTAATGAAAAACTGTTTTTT. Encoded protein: CASSQRGLGNEKLFF.

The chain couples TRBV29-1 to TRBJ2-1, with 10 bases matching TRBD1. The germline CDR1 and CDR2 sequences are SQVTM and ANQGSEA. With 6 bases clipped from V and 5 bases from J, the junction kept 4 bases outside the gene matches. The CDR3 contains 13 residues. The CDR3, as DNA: TGCAGCGTCGCCGGGACAGGGGACAATGAGCAGTTCTTC. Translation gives CSVAGTGDNEQFF.

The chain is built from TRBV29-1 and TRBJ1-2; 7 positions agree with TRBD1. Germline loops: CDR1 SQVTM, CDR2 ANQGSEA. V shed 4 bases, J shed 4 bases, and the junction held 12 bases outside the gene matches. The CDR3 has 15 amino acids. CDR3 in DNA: TGCAGCGTTGCTTCTAACCGGGACAGCTTCTATGGCTACACCTTC. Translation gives CSVASNRDSFYGYTF.

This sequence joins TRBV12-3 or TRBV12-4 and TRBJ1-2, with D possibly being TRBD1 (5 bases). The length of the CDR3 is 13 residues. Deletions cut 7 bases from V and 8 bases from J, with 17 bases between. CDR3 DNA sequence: TGTGCCAGCAAGAGGGCAGCGGGGGGAGGCTACACCTTC. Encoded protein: CASKRAAGGGYTF.

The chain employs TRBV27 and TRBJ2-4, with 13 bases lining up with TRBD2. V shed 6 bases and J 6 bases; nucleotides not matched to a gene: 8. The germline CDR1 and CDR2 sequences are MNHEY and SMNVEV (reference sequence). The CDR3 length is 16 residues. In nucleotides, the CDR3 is TGTGCCAGCAGCTCCCCTGGACTAGCGGGAGTAAACATTCAGTACTTC. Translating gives CASSSPGLAGVNIQYF.

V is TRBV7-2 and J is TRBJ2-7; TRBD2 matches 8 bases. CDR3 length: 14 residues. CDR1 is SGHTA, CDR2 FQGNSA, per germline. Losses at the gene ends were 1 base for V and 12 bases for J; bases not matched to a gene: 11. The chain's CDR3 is CASSLGLAGHSLYV. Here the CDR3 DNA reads TGTGCCAGCAGCTTAGGCCTAGCGGGCCATTCATTGTACGTC.

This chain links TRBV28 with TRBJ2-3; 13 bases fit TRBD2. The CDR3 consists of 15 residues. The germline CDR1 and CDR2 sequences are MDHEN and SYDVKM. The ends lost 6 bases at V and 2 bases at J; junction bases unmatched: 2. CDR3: CASRTSGRTTDTQYF. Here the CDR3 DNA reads TGTGCCAGCAGGACTAGCGGGAGGACCACAGATACGCAGTATTTT.

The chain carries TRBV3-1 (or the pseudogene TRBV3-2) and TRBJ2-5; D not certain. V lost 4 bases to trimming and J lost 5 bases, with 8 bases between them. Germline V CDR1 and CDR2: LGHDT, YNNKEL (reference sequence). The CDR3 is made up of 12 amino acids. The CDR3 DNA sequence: TGTGCCAGCAGCCTCCTCCAGGAGACCCAGTACTTC. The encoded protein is CASSLLQETQYF.

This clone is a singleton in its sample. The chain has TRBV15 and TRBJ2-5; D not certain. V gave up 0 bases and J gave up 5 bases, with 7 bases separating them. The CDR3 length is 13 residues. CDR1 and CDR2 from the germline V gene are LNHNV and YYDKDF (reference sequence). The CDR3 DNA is TGTGCCACCAGCAGAGACGTGCGTGAGACCCAGTACTTC. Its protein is CATSRDVRETQYF.

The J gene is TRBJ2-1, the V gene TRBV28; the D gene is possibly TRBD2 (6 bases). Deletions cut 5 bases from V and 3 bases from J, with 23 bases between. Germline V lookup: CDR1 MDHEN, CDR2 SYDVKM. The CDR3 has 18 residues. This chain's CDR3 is CASSPRGNAETSYNEQFF. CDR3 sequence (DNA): TGTGCCAGCAGTCCTCGGGGTAATGCGGAGACTAGCTACAATGAGCAGTTCTTC.

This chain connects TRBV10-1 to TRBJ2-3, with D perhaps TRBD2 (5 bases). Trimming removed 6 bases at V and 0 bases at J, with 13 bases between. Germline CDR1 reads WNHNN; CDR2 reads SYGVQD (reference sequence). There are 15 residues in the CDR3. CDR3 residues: CASSPGLRSTDTQYF. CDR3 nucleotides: TGCGCCAGCAGCCCTGGACTTCGCAGCACAGATACGCAGTATTTT.

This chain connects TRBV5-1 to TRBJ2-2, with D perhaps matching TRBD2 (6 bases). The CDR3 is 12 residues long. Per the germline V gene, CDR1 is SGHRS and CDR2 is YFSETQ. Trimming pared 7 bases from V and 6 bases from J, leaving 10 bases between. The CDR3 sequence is CASRGKAGELFF. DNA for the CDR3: TGCGCCAGCCGGGGGAAGGCCGGGGAGCTGTTTTTT.

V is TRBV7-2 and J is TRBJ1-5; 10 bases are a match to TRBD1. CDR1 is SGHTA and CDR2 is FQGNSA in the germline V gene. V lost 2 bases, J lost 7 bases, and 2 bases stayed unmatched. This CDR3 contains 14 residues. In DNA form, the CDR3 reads TGTGCCAGCAGCTTACCGGGACAGGGGCAGCCCCAGCATTTT. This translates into CASSLPGQGQPQHF.

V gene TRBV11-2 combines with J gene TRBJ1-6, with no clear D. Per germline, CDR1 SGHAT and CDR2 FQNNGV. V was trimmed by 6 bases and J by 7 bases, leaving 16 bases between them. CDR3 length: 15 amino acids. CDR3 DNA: TGTGCCAGCAGGACTCCTACGGGATTGAATTCACCCCTCCACTTT. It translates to CASRTPTGLNSPLHF.

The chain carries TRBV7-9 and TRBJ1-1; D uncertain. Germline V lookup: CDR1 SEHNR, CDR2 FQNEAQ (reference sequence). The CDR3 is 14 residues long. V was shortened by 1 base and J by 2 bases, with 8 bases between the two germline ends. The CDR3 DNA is TGTGCCAGCAGCTTAGGCGCCGAAAACACTGAAGCTTTCTTT. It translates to CASSLGAENTEAFF.

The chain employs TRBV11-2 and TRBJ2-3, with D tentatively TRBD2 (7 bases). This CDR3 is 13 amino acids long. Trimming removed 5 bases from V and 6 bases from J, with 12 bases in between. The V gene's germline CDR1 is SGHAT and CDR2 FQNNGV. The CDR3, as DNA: TGTGCCAGCAGCCAAGGGGGAGGGGATACGCAGTATTTT. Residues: CASSQGGGDTQYF.

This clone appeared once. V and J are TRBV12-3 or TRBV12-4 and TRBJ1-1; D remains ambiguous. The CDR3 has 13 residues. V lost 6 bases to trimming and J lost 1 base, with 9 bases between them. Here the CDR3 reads CASRLRENTEAFF. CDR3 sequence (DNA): TGTGCCAGCAGGCTAAGAGAGAACACTGAAGCTTTCTTT.

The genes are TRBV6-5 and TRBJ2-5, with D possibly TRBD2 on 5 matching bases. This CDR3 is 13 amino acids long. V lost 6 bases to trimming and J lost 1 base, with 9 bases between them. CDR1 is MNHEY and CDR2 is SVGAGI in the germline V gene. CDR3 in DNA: TGTGCCAGCAGGCCCGGGATCCAAGAGACCCAGTACTTC. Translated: CASRPGIQETQYF.

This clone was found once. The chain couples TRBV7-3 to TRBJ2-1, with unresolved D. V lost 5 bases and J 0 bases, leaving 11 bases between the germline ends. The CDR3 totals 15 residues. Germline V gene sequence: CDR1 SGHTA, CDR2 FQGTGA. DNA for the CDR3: TGTGCCAGCAGCGCCGAACTCCGCTCCTACAATGAGCAGTTCTTC. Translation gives CASSAELRSYNEQFF.

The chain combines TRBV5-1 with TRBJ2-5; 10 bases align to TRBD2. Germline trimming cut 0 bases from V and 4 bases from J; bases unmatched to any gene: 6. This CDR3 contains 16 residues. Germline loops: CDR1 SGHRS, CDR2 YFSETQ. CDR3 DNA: TGCGCCAGCAGCTTGGATCAGCGGGAGGGCCGAGAGACCCAGTACTTC. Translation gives CASSLDQREGRETQYF.

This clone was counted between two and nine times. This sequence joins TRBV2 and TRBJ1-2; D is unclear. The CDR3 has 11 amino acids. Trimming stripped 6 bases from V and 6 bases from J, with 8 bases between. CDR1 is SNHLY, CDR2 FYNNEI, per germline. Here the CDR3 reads CASRQEDGYTF. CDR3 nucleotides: TGTGCCAGCAGGCAGGAAGATGGCTACACCTTC.

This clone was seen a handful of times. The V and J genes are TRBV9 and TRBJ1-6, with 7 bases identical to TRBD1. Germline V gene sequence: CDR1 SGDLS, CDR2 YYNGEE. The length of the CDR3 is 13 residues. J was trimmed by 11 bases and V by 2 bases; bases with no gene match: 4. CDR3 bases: TGTGCCAGCAGCGTCCGACAGGGCACACCCCTCCACTTT. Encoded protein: CASSVRQGTPLHF.

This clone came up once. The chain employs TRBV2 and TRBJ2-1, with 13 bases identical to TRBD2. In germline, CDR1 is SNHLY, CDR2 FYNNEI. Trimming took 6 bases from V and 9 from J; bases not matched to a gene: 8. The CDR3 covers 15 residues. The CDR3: CASRPTSGRATEQFF. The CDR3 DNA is TGTGCCAGCAGACCCACTAGCGGGAGGGCCACTGAGCAGTTCTTC. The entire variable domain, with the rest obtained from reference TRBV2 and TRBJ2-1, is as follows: EPEVTQTPSHQVTQMGQEVILRCVPISNHLYFYWYRQILGQKVEFLVSFYNNEISEKSEIFDDQFSVERPDGSNFTLKIRSTKLEDSAMYFCASRPTSGRATEQFFGPGTRLTVL.

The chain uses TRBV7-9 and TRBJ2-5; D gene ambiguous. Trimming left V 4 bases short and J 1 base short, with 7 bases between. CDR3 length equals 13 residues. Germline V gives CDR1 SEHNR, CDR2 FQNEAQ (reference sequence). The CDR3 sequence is CASSSSRQETQYF. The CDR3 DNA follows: TGTGCCAGCAGCTCCAGTCGCCAAGAGACCCAGTACTTC.